Here is one T cell receptor beta chain with its context. What it binds is unknown. This sample stems from a study of shared clonotypes between healthy human individuals. In the study overall: Each donor had three CD4 naive, three CD4 memory, two CD8 naive and one CD8 memory plate.

CDR1 is SNHLY and CDR2 is FYNNEI in the germline V gene. The V gene end was trimmed by 6 bases and the J gene end by 4 bases; junction bases not matched to a gene: 1. The CDR3 contains 14 residues. Study findings and constraints: Only a few donors were included, so the genetic and exposure-history diversity represented was limited. Shared clonotypes: approximately 5% naive CD4, around 4% naive CD8, 2% to 2.5% memory CD4, over 0.3% memory CD8.

How the authors handled the data: ImmunoSEQ junction-only sequences lacked quality scores, so their filtering differed. Sequenced by immunoSEQ multiplex PCR; TCRdb stores in-frame clones only, minus some. V, J and clone size are those of that table, while D and trimming were read from the DNA. The sample carries about 1 million clones, more than 65% recorded once. This receptor was identified in a man aged 18 to 29 in good health. V and J are TRBV2 and TRBJ2-3, with TRBD2 matching 13 bases. Sequencing used memory CD4+ T cells sorted from blood. Regarding subset: CD45RA-negative fraction. In nucleotides, the CDR3 is TGTGCCAGCAGAGGGACTAGCGGGGCAGATACGCAGTATTTT. Residues: CASRGTSGADTQYF. The variable domain in full, completed from reference TRBV2 and TRBJ2-3, reads EPEVTQTPSHQVTQMGQEVILRCVPISNHLYFYWYRQILGQKVEFLVSFYNNEISEKSEIFDDQFSVERPDGSNFTLKIRSTKLEDSAMYFCASRGTSGADTQYFGPGTRLTVL.